Shown below are 27 T cell receptor beta chains from a single sample sequenced in a study of siplizumab effects on memory and regulatory T cells. This table comes from immunoSEQ multiplex PCR, and its TCRdb copy is limited to in-frame clones, with some not included. The data show approximately 50,000 clones, about 93% seen once. The sample was CD8+ T cells sorted from blood. Receptors originate from a human donor in good health.

The chain recombines TRBV10-3 with TRBJ2-3; 15 bases agree with TRBD2. Trimming removed 4 bases from V and 4 bases from J; junction bases left unmatched: 3. CDR3 size: 16 residues. The germline gives CDR1 ENHRY, CDR2 SYGVKD. CDR3 residues: CAISGTSGREADTQYF. The CDR3 region has the DNA TGTGCCATCAGTGGGACTAGCGGGAGGGAGGCAGATACGCAGTATTTT.

V usage is TRBV7-8 and J usage is TRBJ1-5, with 9 positions matching TRBD1. The V and J ends lost 5 bases and 6 bases, in that order; junction bases with no gene match: 5. Germline V lookup: CDR1 SGHVS, CDR2 FQNEAQ. The CDR3 consists of 14 residues. CDR3 amino acids: CASSLTGGSQPQHF. CDR3 in DNA: TGTGCCAGCAGCCTTACAGGGGGCAGTCAGCCCCAGCATTTT. Looking up the rest from reference TRBV7-8 and TRBJ1-5 gives the full variable domain: GAGVSQSPRYKVAKRGQDVALRCDPISGHVSLFWYQQALGQGPEFLTYFQNEAQLDKSGLPSDRFFAERPEGSVSTLKIQRTQQEDSAVYLCASSLTGGSQPQHFGDGTRLSIL.

The chain combines TRBV6-5 with TRBJ2-7; D possibly corresponds to TRBD2 (6 bases). In germline, CDR1 is MNHEY, CDR2 SVGAGI. The CDR3 loop spans 13 amino acids. The V end was cut by 2 bases, the J end by 3 bases, with 8 bases between. The CDR3 DNA reads as TGTGCCAGCAGTTACGCGGGAAGCTACGAGCAGTACTTC. This translates into CASSYAGSYEQYF.

V and J are TRBV2 and TRBJ2-3; D may correspond to TRBD1 or TRBD2 (7 bases each). V was cut by 6 bases and J by 3 bases, with 16 bases left in between. The CDR3 runs to 15 residues. The germline CDR1 and CDR2 sequences are SNHLY and FYNNEI. The CDR3 bases are TGTGCCAGCAGAGCGGGGACAGATTGGACAGATACGCAGTATTTT. This sequence encodes CASRAGTDWTDTQYF.

This chain joins TRBV4-1 and TRBJ2-7; 14 bases are a match to TRBD2. V was pared by 5 bases and J by 2 bases, with 8 bases of the junction left unmatched. In germline, CDR1 is MGHRA, CDR2 YSYEKL. The CDR3 is made up of 17 amino acids. CDR3 sequence: CASSTYSGLAGAYEQYF. The DNA for the CDR3 is TGCGCCAGCAGCACCTACTCGGGACTAGCGGGAGCCTACGAGCAGTACTTC.

CDR3: CASSLYPRGTDYSNQPQHF. The CDR3 DNA reads as TGTGCCAGCAGCTTATATCCCAGGGGGACCGACTATAGCAATCAGCCCCAGCATTTT. The genes are TRBV7-3 and TRBJ1-5; 7 bases line up with TRBD1. There are 19 residues in the CDR3. In germline, CDR1 is SGHTA, CDR2 FQGTGA. V shed 2 bases, J shed 0 bases, and the junction held 13 bases outside the gene matches.

The rearrangement links TRBV10-3 to TRBJ2-1; no firm D call. From germline, CDR1 is ENHRY and CDR2 SYGVKD. Deletions cut 3 bases from V and 7 bases from J, with 16 bases between. The CDR3 extends over 15 amino acids. Here the CDR3 reads CAISDEKVQMNEQFF. The CDR3 DNA reads TGTGCCATCAGTGACGAAAAAGTTCAGATGAATGAGCAGTTCTTC.

The chain has TRBV13 and TRBJ2-3; D unresolved. Germline V gene lookup returns CDR1 PRHDT and CDR2 FYEKMQ (reference sequence). The CDR3 runs 12 residues. Between the trimmed V and J ends, which lost 1 base and 7 bases, there was a span of 6 bases. The DNA for the CDR3 is TGTGCCAGCAGCTTAGTTGGAAATACGCAGTATTTT. Amino acids: CASSLVGNTQYF.

The J gene is TRBJ1-1, the V gene TRBV6-5; D may be TRBD1 (5 bases). This CDR3 has 13 amino acids. Per the germline V gene, CDR1 is MNHEY and CDR2 is SVGAGI. Trimming took 2 bases from V and 5 from J, leaving 9 bases between them. DNA for the CDR3: TGTGCCAGCAGTTACGGGGCGGGGACTGAAGCTTTCTTT. This sequence encodes CASSYGAGTEAFF.

The chain is built from TRBV7-9 and TRBJ2-2; tentatively, D is TRBD2 (6 bases). V dropped 5 bases and J dropped 6 bases, with 13 bases sitting between them. The CDR3 totals 14 residues. Germline CDR1 reads SEHNR; CDR2 reads FQNEAQ (reference sequence). The CDR3 loop is CASSHSGEAGELFF. The DNA for the CDR3 is TGTGCCAGCAGCCATAGCGGAGAGGCCGGGGAGCTGTTTTTT.

The rearrangement links TRBV6-6 to TRBJ2-2; 10 nucleotides match TRBD2. V shed 8 bases, J shed 5 bases, and the junction held 2 bases outside the gene matches. CDR1 is MNHNY, CDR2 SVGAGI, per germline (reference sequence). The CDR3 totals 13 residues. The DNA for the CDR3 is TGTGCCAGCGAACTAGCGGGAACCGGGGAGCTGTTTTTT. This codes for CASELAGTGELFF.

The V gene is TRBV19, the J gene TRBJ2-1; D remains ambiguous. Per germline, CDR1 LNHDA and CDR2 SQIVND (reference sequence). The CDR3 covers 16 residues. Trimming took 6 bases from V and 4 from J, leaving 19 bases between them. Written as DNA, the CDR3 is TGTGCCAGTAGCCCTGGTTTCGCTAACCTTTACAATGAGCAGTTCTTC. It translates to CASSPGFANLYNEQFF.

CDR3 bases: TGTGCCAGCAGCTTAGTAGGGTCAGGTCAGGGAGAGACCCAGTACTTC. This sequence encodes CASSLVGSGQGETQYF. This chain uses TRBV7-9 with TRBJ2-5, with TRBD1 as a possible D gene (5 bases). Trimming removed 1 base at V and 4 bases at J, with 16 bases between. The CDR3 spans 16 residues. CDR1 and CDR2 (germline): SEHNR, FQNEAQ (reference sequence).

The chain has TRBV6-6 and TRBJ1-6; unclear D gene. V shed 0 bases and J shed 15 bases, with 6 bases lying between them. This CDR3 region has 11 residues. CDR1 is MNHNY and CDR2 is SVGAGI in the germline V gene (reference sequence). CDR3 DNA sequence: TGTGCCAGCAGTTACTCTTCGCTCCTCCACTTT. Translated: CASSYSSLLHF.

The chain carries TRBV7-9 and TRBJ2-7; TRBD2 matches at 8 bases. The junction had 9 bases not matched to a gene; V was cut back by 6 bases and J by 2 bases. The CDR3 has 15 residues. Germline CDR1 is SEHNR and CDR2 is FQNEAQ (reference sequence). DNA of the CDR3: TGTGCCAGCAGTCATCAGCGGGAGAGGACCTACGAGCAGTACTTC. Protein sequence: CASSHQRERTYEQYF.

The CDR3 reads CASSIVPQETQYF. The CDR3, as DNA: TGTGCCAGTAGTATAGTACCCCAAGAGACCCAGTACTTC. This rearrangement joins TRBV19 to TRBJ2-5; D uncertain. CDR1 is LNHDA and CDR2 is SQIVND in the germline V gene (reference sequence). The CDR3 is made up of 13 amino acids. The V gene lost 1 base and the J gene lost 1 base, with 4 bases spanning the gap.

The DNA of the CDR3 is TGTGCCAGCGGCGGGACAGGGGTTCCTCAGCCCCAGCATTTT. Translation: CASGGTGVPQPQHF. The chain joins TRBV2 to TRBJ1-5; 10 bases agree with TRBD1. After removal of 8 bases from V and 6 bases from J, the junction contained 7 bases not matched to a gene. Germline values: CDR1 SNHLY, CDR2 FYNNEI. The CDR3 sequence is 14 residues long.

The rearrangement joins TRBV2 to TRBJ2-1; 16 bases agree with TRBD2. Looked up from germline, CDR1 is SNHLY and CDR2 is FYNNEI. This CDR3 is built from 19 residues. The V segment lost 11 bases and the J segment 6 bases; nucleotides outside the gene matches: 19. The CDR3 bases are TGTGCCTGGTATGGGGGACTAGCGGGAGGGTCCCCGGTCTCCAATGAGCAGTTCTTC. This encodes CAWYGGLAGGSPVSNEQFF.

V is TRBV7-9 and J is TRBJ2-7; possibly TRBD1 or TRBD2 for D (5 bases each). V was clipped by 5 bases and J by 2 bases, with 19 bases between them. This CDR3 has 16 amino acids. CDR1 SEHNR and CDR2 FQNEAQ come from the germline V gene (reference sequence). Here the CDR3 DNA reads TGTGCCAGCAGCACCCCCAGGGAGTTGGGAACCTACGAGCAGTACTTC. This encodes CASSTPRELGTYEQYF.

The J gene is TRBJ2-1, the V gene TRBV28, with 13 bases that match TRBD2. Trimming cost V 4 bases and J 9 bases; bases outside gene matches: 6. The CDR3 length is 15 residues. Germline V CDR1 and CDR2: MDHEN, SYDVKM. The CDR3 sequence: CASSSGLAGVGEQFF. The CDR3 region has the DNA TGTGCCAGCAGTTCCGGACTAGCGGGAGTAGGTGAGCAGTTCTTC.

V is TRBV20-1 and J is TRBJ1-2; a weak D match, TRBD1 (5 bases). This CDR3 region has 10 residues. The germline CDR1 and CDR2 sequences are DFQATT and SNEGSKA (reference sequence). CDR3 region: CILGDYGYTF. In DNA form, the CDR3 reads TGCATCCTGGGGGACTATGGCTACACCTTC.

The CDR3 reads CASSYRAVTGGRNYEQYF. The CDR3 DNA is TGTGCCAGCAGTTACAGGGCCGTGACGGGCGGGAGGAACTACGAGCAGTACTTC. V gene TRBV27 combines with J gene TRBJ2-7, with 8 bases identical to TRBD2. V was pared by 4 bases and J by 3 bases, with 17 bases of the junction left unmatched. The CDR3 is made up of 18 amino acids. CDR1 and CDR2 (germline): MNHEY, SMNVEV (reference sequence).

CDR3 in amino acids: CASSLRGLAGSYNEQFF. As DNA, the CDR3 is TGTGCCAGCAGTTTACGGGGACTAGCGGGCTCCTACAATGAGCAGTTCTTC. The chain links TRBV27 to TRBJ2-1, with 12 bases aligning to TRBD2. The CDR3 is 17 residues long. Germline CDR1 reads MNHEY; CDR2 reads SMNVEV (reference sequence). After removal of 2 bases from V and 0 bases from J, the junction contained 2 bases not matched to a gene.

This clone was detected only a few times. The V gene is TRBV4-1, the J gene TRBJ1-5; 7 bases are a match to TRBD1. In germline, CDR1 is MGHRA, CDR2 YSYEKL. The CDR3 loop spans 15 amino acids. The ends lost 0 bases at V and 7 bases at J; junction bases unmatched: 6. CDR3 sequence: CASSQDSQGGQPQHF. DNA for the CDR3: TGCGCCAGCAGCCAAGACTCCCAGGGGGGGCAGCCCCAGCATTTT.

The chain employs TRBV7-6 and TRBJ2-6, with 7 bases lining up with TRBD2. The CDR3 runs to 16 residues. V dropped 0 bases and J dropped 3; count of bases not matched to a gene: 2. CDR1 SGHVS and CDR2 FNYEAQ come from the germline V gene. The CDR3 reads CASSLAGGYGANVLTF. The CDR3 DNA is TGTGCCAGCAGCTTAGCGGGGGGGTATGGGGCCAACGTCCTGACTTTC.

V and J are TRBV6-4 and TRBJ2-2; D remains ambiguous. Germline V gives CDR1 MRHNA, CDR2 SNTAGT. The CDR3 sequence is 13 residues long. V lost 2 bases and J lost 4, with 5 bases in between. The CDR3 loop reads CASSDTGTGELFF. DNA for the CDR3: TGTGCCAGCAGTGACACTGGCACCGGGGAGCTGTTTTTT.

This chain connects TRBV5-4 to TRBJ2-3; D perhaps matches TRBD2 (6 bases). Germline-derived CDR1 and CDR2 are SGHNT and YYREEE (reference sequence). Trimming stripped 9 bases from V and 2 bases from J, with 13 bases between. This CDR3 comprises 13 residues. CDR3 amino acids: CATSREPTDTQYF. The CDR3 bases are TGTGCCACCTCCCGGGAGCCCACAGATACGCAGTATTTT. Using reference TRBV5-4 and TRBJ2-3 for the parts outside the CDR3, the full variable domain is ETGVTQSPTHLIKTRGQQVTLRCSSQSGHNTVSWYQQALGQGPQFIFQYYREEENGRGNFPPRFSGLQFPNYSSELNVNALELDDSALYLCATSREPTDTQYFGPGTRLTVL.